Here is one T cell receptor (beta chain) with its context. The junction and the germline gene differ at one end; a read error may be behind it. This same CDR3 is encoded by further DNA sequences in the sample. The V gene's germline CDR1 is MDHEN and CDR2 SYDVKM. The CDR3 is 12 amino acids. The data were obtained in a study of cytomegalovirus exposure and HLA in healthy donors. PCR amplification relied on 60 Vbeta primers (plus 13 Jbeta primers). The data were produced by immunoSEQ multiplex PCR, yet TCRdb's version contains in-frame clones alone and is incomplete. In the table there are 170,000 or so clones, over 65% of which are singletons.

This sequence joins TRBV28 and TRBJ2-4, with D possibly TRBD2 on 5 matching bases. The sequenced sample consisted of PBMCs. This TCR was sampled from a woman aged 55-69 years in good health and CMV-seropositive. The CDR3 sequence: CASSFRGNIQYF. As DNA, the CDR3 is TGTGCCAGCAGTTTTAGAGGGAACATTCAATACTTC.